This T cell receptor beta chain was captured in a study of T cell repertoires in ileal Crohn's disease. In the study overall: M6 samples are neoterminal ileum biopsies from postoperative colonoscopy. General study points: Every patient over 26.8% clonality showed endoscopic recurrence. Compared with non-smokers, active smokers at surgery showed more clonal expansions.

TCRB immunosequencing input was around 460 nanograms of biopsy DNA per sample. Data came from immunoSEQ multiplex PCR; TCRdb stores just in-frame clones and leaves some out. The repertoire holds some 11,000 clones, with about four fifths as singletons. Time point in this sample: neoterminal ileum biopsy at postoperative endoscopy, about 6 months after surgery. On this clone: Its antigen is not known.

This CDR3 contains 14 residues. The junction had 3 bases not matched to a gene; V was cut back by 5 bases and J by 4 bases. Per the germline V gene, CDR1 is MNHEY and CDR2 is SMNVEV (reference sequence). The J gene is TRBJ1-5, the V gene TRBV27, with TRBD1 identical over 9 bases. The source of this sequence is an adult with Crohn's disease. Input material: ileal tissue. The CDR3 sequence: CASSNRGHNQPQHF. The CDR3 region has the DNA TGTGCCAGCAGTAACAGGGGGCATAATCAGCCCCAGCATTTT.